Presented here are 22 T cell receptor beta chains from one specimen sequenced in a study of T cell responses to AZD1222 COVID-19 vaccine. The data were produced by immunoSEQ multiplex PCR, yet TCRdb's version contains in-frame clones alone and is incomplete. Among approximately 100,000 clones listed, 87% were seen once. The material was peripheral blood, obtained on day 0 of AZD1222 vaccination. The receptors were gathered from an adult in good health.

The V gene is TRBV25-1, the J gene TRBJ1-6; D perhaps matches TRBD1 (5 bases). CDR3 size: 12 residues. Trimming shortened V by 2 bases and J by 13 bases, and 9 bases separated the two germline ends. Germline CDR1 and CDR2: MGHDK and SYGVNS. CDR3 coding DNA: TGTGCCAGCAGTGAACGACAGCTGCCCCTCCACTTT. Amino acid sequence: CASSERQLPLHF. Full variable domain (rest looked up from reference TRBV25-1 and TRBJ1-6): EADIYQTPRYLVIGTGKKITLECSQTMGHDKMYWYQQDPGMELHLIHYSYGVNSTEKGDLSSESTVSRIRTEHFPLTLESARPSHTSQYLCASSERQLPLHFGNGTRLTVT.

The V and J genes are TRBV10-1 and TRBJ2-3; D is unresolved. The V gene's germline CDR1 is WNHNN and CDR2 SYGVQD (reference sequence). CDR3 length: 12 amino acids. Trimming took off 4 bases at V and 5 bases at J, with 7 bases between the two ends. The CDR3 DNA sequence: TGCGCCAGCAGTGTGTTTGGAGATACGCAGTATTTT. Translated: CASSVFGDTQYF.

The chain carries TRBV27 and TRBJ1-5, with a possible D match to TRBD1 (6 bases). Trimming shortened V by 2 bases and J by 4 bases, and 12 bases separated the two germline ends. This CDR3 is built from 15 residues. CDR1 MNHEY and CDR2 SMNVEV come from the germline V gene (reference sequence). The CDR3 sequence is CASSLGGAPNQPQHF. The CDR3 DNA reads as TGTGCCAGCAGTTTAGGGGGGGCGCCTAATCAGCCCCAGCATTTT.

The rearrangement links TRBV28 to TRBJ2-5; D may be TRBD2 (5 bases). CDR1 MDHEN and CDR2 SYDVKM come from the germline V gene. CDR3 length: 15 residues. Trimming shortened V by 5 bases and J by 4 bases, and 17 bases separated the two germline ends. CDR3 protein: CASSNPSEERETQYF. CDR3 bases: TGTGCCAGCAGTAATCCATCGGAGGAGCGAGAGACCCAGTACTTC.

The chain uses TRBV10-3 and TRBJ2-3, with D possibly TRBD1 on 6 matching bases. The V end was cut by 4 bases, the J end by 9 bases, with 17 bases between. Germline-derived CDR1 and CDR2 are ENHRY and SYGVKD. The length of the CDR3 is 14 residues. CDR3 protein: CAISAKTGKDTQYF. The CDR3 region has the DNA TGTGCCATCAGTGCAAAAACAGGGAAGGACACGCAGTATTTT.

Here the CDR3 DNA reads TGTGCCACCCAGGGGGGTTCTGGGGCCAACGTCCTGACTTTC. Translating gives CATQGGSGANVLTF. V and J are TRBV5-4 and TRBJ2-6, with TRBD1 as a possible D gene (7 bases). The germline V and J ends were trimmed by 9 bases and 1 base, with 11 bases remaining between them. The germline V gene encodes CDR1 SGHNT and CDR2 YYREEE (reference sequence). CDR3 length equals 14 residues. The full variable domain, completed using reference TRBV5-4 and TRBJ2-6, is ETGVTQSPTHLIKTRGQQVTLRCSSQSGHNTVSWYQQALGQGPQFIFQYYREEENGRGNFPPRFSGLQFPNYSSELNVNALELDDSALYLCATQGGSGANVLTFGAGSRLTVL.

The chain links TRBV19 to TRBJ2-3, with D hard to call. The CDR3 length is 15 residues. V was trimmed by 6 bases and J by 5 bases, leaving 18 bases between them. Per germline, CDR1 LNHDA and CDR2 SQIVND (reference sequence). The CDR3 region is CASRDSRPFVDTQYF. The CDR3 DNA sequence: TGTGCCAGTAGAGATTCCCGCCCTTTTGTAGATACGCAGTATTTT.

This chain links TRBV24-1 with TRBJ2-3; D might be TRBD2 (7 bases). The CDR3 contains 15 residues. Trimming cost V 6 bases and J 1 base, with 13 bases left between them. The germline CDR1 and CDR2 sequences are KGHDR and SFDVKD. CDR3 protein: CATSRRGAGTDTQYF. CDR3 bases: TGTGCCACCAGTCGTCGGGGGGCGGGCACAGATACGCAGTATTTT.

The CDR3 coding sequence is TGTGCCAGCACAGAACCGGGACAGGGGACAGATACGCAGTATTTT. The encoded protein is CASTEPGQGTDTQYF. This rearrangement joins TRBV27 to TRBJ2-3, with 10 bases aligning to TRBD1. CDR1 and CDR2 (germline): MNHEY, SMNVEV (reference sequence). The V and J ends lost 7 bases and 3 bases, in that order; junction bases with no gene match: 7. The CDR3 sequence is 15 residues long.

This clone was recorded once. The chain uses TRBV18 and TRBJ2-7, with D hard to call. The V end lost 2 bases, the J end lost 6 bases, and 11 bases lay between the germline ends. CDR3 length: 13 residues. Per germline, CDR1 KGHSH and CDR2 LQKENI. CDR3 residues: CASSPAPALEQYF. The CDR3, as DNA: TGTGCCAGCTCACCAGCTCCCGCTCTCGAGCAGTACTTC.

V usage is TRBV10-3 and J usage is TRBJ2-5, with D possibly matching TRBD2 (6 bases). Trimming removed 0 bases at V and 1 base at J, with 12 bases between. This CDR3 comprises 16 residues. Germline V lookup: CDR1 ENHRY, CDR2 SYGVKD. The CDR3 region has the DNA TGTGCCATCAGTGAGTCGTTGGGAGGCAGCCAAGAGACCCAGTACTTC. It is translated as CAISESLGGSQETQYF.

The chain recombines TRBV20-1 with TRBJ2-4; a weak D match, TRBD2 (5 bases). This CDR3 is built from 11 residues. Per the germline V gene, CDR1 is DFQATT and CDR2 is SNEGSKA (reference sequence). The CDR3 region has the DNA TGCAGCGCGGGCCCCAAAAACATTCAGTACTTC. It codes for CSAGPKNIQYF.

The chain employs TRBV25-1 and TRBJ1-1; D gene unclear. The length of the CDR3 is 13 residues. The germline CDR1 and CDR2 sequences are MGHDK and SYGVNS. V was clipped by 6 bases and J by 6 bases, with 14 bases between them. The CDR3 sequence is CASSDSAGPEAFF. The CDR3 DNA reads TGTGCCAGCAGCGATTCGGCTGGGCCTGAAGCTTTCTTT.

V gene TRBV2 combines with J gene TRBJ1-4, with D hard to call. The CDR3 consists of 15 residues. The V gene's germline CDR1 is SNHLY and CDR2 FYNNEI. V lost 3 bases and J lost 6, with 14 bases in between. CDR3 sequence reads: CASSDLTKGYEKLFF. The CDR3 DNA reads as TGTGCCAGCAGTGACCTGACAAAGGGTTATGAAAAACTGTTTTTT.

The rearrangement joins TRBV20-1 to TRBJ2-7; D is uncertain. V was cut by 3 bases and J by 1 base, with 7 bases left in between. CDR3 length: 12 residues. CDR1 and CDR2 from the germline V gene are DFQATT and SNEGSKA (reference sequence). This chain's CDR3 is CSASGRSYEQYF. In DNA form, the CDR3 reads TGCAGTGCTAGTGGCAGATCCTACGAGCAGTACTTC.

The chain employs TRBV4-1 and TRBJ2-5; D gene unclear. Germline assignment: CDR1 MGHRA and CDR2 YSYEKL. The V gene lost 2 bases and the J gene lost 5 bases, with 12 bases spanning the gap. The CDR3 is 14 residues long. DNA for the CDR3: TGCGCCAGCAGCCAAAGGCAGGACGGGGAGACCCAGTACTTC. Translating gives CASSQRQDGETQYF.

V is TRBV27 and J is TRBJ2-1; D call uncertain. The CDR3 contains 15 residues. The germline V and J ends were trimmed by 1 base and 3 bases, with 10 bases remaining between them. Germline loops: CDR1 MNHEY, CDR2 SMNVEV (reference sequence). CDR3 nucleotide sequence: TGTGCCAGCAGTTTATTAGGCGACAACTACAATGAGCAGTTCTTC. Protein product: CASSLLGDNYNEQFF.

The V and J genes are TRBV5-8 and TRBJ1-6; no reliable D call. This CDR3 is built from 16 residues. Per germline, CDR1 SGHTS and CDR2 YDEGEE. V was pared by 1 base and J by 2 bases, with 10 bases between. CDR3 amino acids: CASSLRGGTYNSPLHF. CDR3 in DNA: TGTGCCAGCAGCTTGAGAGGTGGGACCTATAATTCACCCCTCCACTTT. Based on the CDR3 plus reference TRBV5-8 and TRBJ1-6, the full variable domain is EAGVTQSPTHLIKTRGQQATLRCSPISGHTSVYWYQQALGLGLQFLLWYDEGEERNRGNFPPRFSGRQFPNYSSELNVNALELEDSALYLCASSLRGGTYNSPLHFGNGTRLTVT.

In DNA form, the CDR3 reads TGTGCCAGCAGTTGGAGCGGGAGGGAGACCCAGTACTTC. The encoded protein is CASSWSGRETQYF. The rearrangement links TRBV6-6 to TRBJ2-5; 9 bases match TRBD2. The germline CDR1 and CDR2 sequences are MNHNY and SVGAGI (reference sequence). The junction had 2 bases not matched to a gene; V was cut back by 4 bases and J by 5 bases. The CDR3 contains 13 residues.

V usage is TRBV29-1 and J usage is TRBJ1-1, with TRBD1 as a possible D gene (5 bases). CDR1 is SQVTM and CDR2 is ANQGSEA in the germline V gene. Trimming left V 4 bases short and J 1 base short, with 7 bases between. CDR3 size: 12 residues. CDR3 amino acids: CSVGGGNTEAFF. As DNA, the CDR3 is TGCAGCGTTGGGGGGGGGAACACTGAAGCTTTCTTT.

DNA of the CDR3: TGTGCCATCAGTGAGTCCCAGACGAGCTCCTATAATTCACCCCTCCACTTT. Its translation: CAISESQTSSYNSPLHF. The chain recombines TRBV10-3 with TRBJ1-6; D is undetermined. The CDR3 covers 17 residues. The V and J ends lost 0 bases and 0 bases respectively, with 9 bases between them. Germline CDR1 ENHRY, CDR2 SYGVKD.

This clone was observed once. The chain couples TRBV18 to TRBJ1-3; no definite D call. V lost 5 bases, J lost 0 bases, and 14 bases lay in between. This CDR3 spans 16 amino acids. Germline V CDR1 and CDR2: KGHSH, LQKENI. The DNA for the CDR3 is TGTGCCAGCTCATCGGAACTACCGATCTCTGGAAACACCATATATTTT. The encoded protein is CASSSELPISGNTIYF.